This is a list of T cell receptor beta chains from one sample in a study of preoperative IRX-2 immunotherapy in early breast cancer. Sequencing used immunoSEQ multiplex PCR; TCRdb keeps in-frame clones, though not all of them. The table lists 75,000 to 100,000 clones, 86% of them singletons. Sequencing used tumor tissue, obtained after IRX-2 immunotherapy. These receptors all stem from a human donor with breast cancer. Each CDR3 is given with its conserved first and last residue. D genes are given only for firm matches. The size field is filled for only some rows; it gives once, few, many or a size class.

d_call,v_call,j_call,clone_size,cdr3_aa,cdr3_nt
.,TRBV19,TRBJ2-7,.,CASSIIERPYEQYF,TGTGCCAGTAGTATCATAGAGAGACCCTACGAGCAGTACTTC
.,TRBV6-7,TRBJ1-1,.,CASSEGPVNTEAFF,TGTGCCAGCAGTGAGGGTCCGGTGAACACTGAAGCTTTCTTT
TRBD1,TRBV15,TRBJ1-2,.,CATRPGQLNYGYTF,TGTGCCACCAGGCCGGGACAGTTAAACTATGGCTACACCTTC
TRBD2,TRBV6-8,TRBJ2-7,.,CASRKTGLAVEQYF,TGTGCCAGCAGGAAGACGGGACTAGCCGTCGAGCAGTACTTC
.,TRBV18,TRBJ1-2,.,CASSPRDTANYGYTF,TGTGCCAGCTCACCCCGGGACACTGCTAACTATGGCTACACCTTC
.,TRBV28,TRBJ2-3,.,CASSPAGASADTQYF,TGTGCCAGCAGCCCTGCGGGGGCTAGCGCAGATACGCAGTATTTT
.,TRBV5-1,TRBJ1-1,.,CASSMGSANTEAFF,TGCGCCAGCAGCATGGGGTCAGCGAACACTGAAGCTTTCTTT
.,TRBV11-3,TRBJ2-3,.,CASSLLSGRADTQYF,TGTGCCAGCAGCTTGCTATCCGGGAGAGCAGATACGCAGTATTTT
TRBD1,TRBV30,TRBJ1-6,.,CAWSSRGRGNSPLHF,TGTGCCTGGAGTTCCAGGGGGCGAGGTAATTCACCCCTCCACTTT
TRBD1,TRBV19,TRBJ1-4,once,CATTGATNEKLFF,TGTGCCACTACAGGGGCAACTAATGAAAAACTGTTTTTT
TRBD2,TRBV14,TRBJ2-1,.,CASSARSAGLYNEQFF,TGTGCCAGCAGCGCTCGGTCAGCGGGACTCTACAATGAGCAGTTCTTC
.,TRBV30,TRBJ1-2,.,CAWSETGSYGYTF,TGTGCCTGGAGTGAAACCGGGTCATATGGCTACACCTTC
.,TRBV28,TRBJ2-7,.,CATVTGAYEQYF,TGTGCCACCGTAACAGGAGCCTACGAGCAGTACTTC
TRBD1,TRBV7-8,TRBJ2-2,.,CASSSDRTGDTGELFF,TGTGCCAGCAGCTCGGATAGGACAGGGGACACCGGGGAGCTGTTTTTT
TRBD2,TRBV7-1,TRBJ2-1,.,CASTTGSGGAGHEQFF,TGTGCCAGCACCACCGGCAGCGGGGGGGCCGGGCATGAGCAGTTCTTC
.,TRBV6-8,TRBJ2-7,.,CASRGDRLYEQYF,TGTGCCAGCCGGGGAGATCGTCTCTACGAGCAGTACTTC
.,TRBV28,TRBJ2-5,.,CASSKADKETQYF,TGTGCCAGCAGCAAAGCGGATAAAGAGACCCAGTACTTC
.,TRBV5-1,TRBJ1-2,.,CASSSTGDNYGYTF,TGCGCCAGCAGCTCGACAGGTGACAACTATGGCTACACCTTC
TRBD1,TRBV28,TRBJ1-2,.,CASRKQGAHGGYTF,TGTGCCAGCAGGAAACAGGGGGCGCACGGTGGCTACACCTTC
.,TRBV19,TRBJ1-2,.,CASSITTHSYGYTF,TGTGCCAGTAGTATTACGACACACTCCTATGGCTACACCTTC
TRBD1,TRBV18,TRBJ2-5,.,CASSPNRGLTEETQYF,TGTGCCAGCTCACCAAATAGGGGGCTCACAGAAGAGACCCAGTACTTC
TRBD1,TRBV15,TRBJ1-5,.,CATSSRQGLQPQHF,TGTGCCACCAGCAGTCGACAGGGACTGCAGCCCCAGCATTTT
.,TRBV29-1,TRBJ1-2,.,CSVEEIRAFYGYTF,TGCAGCGTTGAGGAGATCCGCGCTTTCTATGGCTACACCTTC
.,TRBV10-3,TRBJ2-6,.,CAISEQLSGANVLTF,TGTGCCATCAGTGAGCAGCTCTCTGGGGCCAACGTCCTGACTTTC
.,TRBV6-8,TRBJ1-5,.,CASLREGPGNQPQHF,TGTGCCAGCCTAAGGGAGGGACCGGGTAATCAGCCCCAGCATTTT
.,TRBV6-8,TRBJ2-1,.,CASMMSGINEQFF,TGTGCCAGCATGATGTCAGGGATCAATGAGCAGTTCTTC
.,TRBV6-8,TRBJ2-7,.,CASSRQADYEQYF,TGTGCCAGCAGTAGACAGGCTGACTACGAGCAGTACTTC
TRBD1,TRBV15,TRBJ2-5,once,CATSPGQGGETQYF,TGTGCCACCAGCCCGGGACAGGGGGGGGAGACCCAGTACTTC
TRBD1,TRBV5-1,TRBJ2-7,once,CASSVRTGGTSHEQYF,TGCGCCAGCAGCGTGCGGACAGGGGGAACCTCCCACGAGCAGTACTTC
TRBD2,TRBV5-1,TRBJ2-1,.,CASSGGGHSYNEQFF,TGCGCCAGCAGCGGCGGGGGGCACTCCTACAATGAGCAGTTCTTC
.,TRBV28,TRBJ1-2,.,CASSSPSLFNYGYTF,TGTGCCAGCAGTTCCCCCAGTTTGTTTAACTATGGCTACACCTTC
.,TRBV18,TRBJ1-1,.,CASSQGAYTEAFF,TGTGCCAGCTCCCAGGGAGCATACACTGAAGCTTTCTTT
TRBD1,TRBV14,TRBJ1-4,.,CASSPYWTGEEKLFF,TGTGCCAGCAGCCCTTACTGGACAGGGGAGGAAAAACTGTTTTTT
.,TRBV11-3,TRBJ1-6,.,CASSSHYLGSSYNSPLHF,TGTGCCAGCAGCTCACATTATTTGGGGAGCTCCTATAATTCACCCCTCCACTTT
TRBD1,TRBV19,TRBJ2-7,.,CASSKQGASYEQYF,TGTGCCAGTAGTAAGCAGGGGGCGAGTTACGAGCAGTACTTC
.,TRBV30,TRBJ2-2,.,CAWSASSSGELFF,TGTGCCTGGAGCGCCTCTAGTTCCGGGGAGCTGTTTTTT
.,TRBV5-1,TRBJ2-5,.,CASSLGTPQETQYF,TGCGCCAGCAGCTTGGGGACACCCCAAGAGACCCAGTACTTC
TRBD1,TRBV28,TRBJ2-7,.,CASSIPGGRSYEQYF,TGTGCCAGCAGTATACCAGGGGGCCGCTCCTACGAGCAGTACTTC
.,TRBV11-1,TRBJ2-1,.,CASSPRRGGSLIEQFF,TGTGCCAGCAGCCCCCGCAGGGGAGGTAGCCTCATAGAGCAGTTCTTC
TRBD1,TRBV30,TRBJ1-1,.,CAWSAQGAEAFF,TGTGCCTGGAGCGCCCAGGGGGCGGAAGCTTTCTTT
.,TRBV30,TRBJ2-1,.,CAWSVIARNEQFF,TGTGCCTGGAGTGTAATCGCCCGGAATGAGCAGTTCTTC
.,TRBV28,TRBJ1-2,once,CASNLGQFNYGYTF,TGTGCCAGCAACCTTGGACAGTTTAACTATGGCTACACCTTC
.,TRBV12-5,TRBJ2-7,few,CASGRASVIYEQYF,TGTGCCAGCGGGCGGGCTAGCGTAATCTACGAGCAGTACTTC
TRBD1,TRBV6-8,TRBJ1-5,.,CASSNGQGYHQPQHF,TGTGCCAGCAGCAACGGACAGGGGTATCATCAGCCCCAGCATTTT
.,TRBV19,TRBJ1-2,.,CASSELWSYDYGYTF,TGTGCCAGTAGTGAGTTGTGGAGTTATGACTATGGCTACACCTTC
TRBD2,TRBV11-3,TRBJ2-2,few,CASSLSSGGTGELFF,TGTGCCAGCAGCTTATCTAGCGGGGGTACCGGGGAGCTGTTTTTT
TRBD1,TRBV19,TRBJ1-1,.,CASSIAGTALAFF,TGTGCCAGTAGTATAGCCGGGACAGCCTTGGCTTTCTTT
.,TRBV6-1,TRBJ1-1,.,CASSEDVPRAAFF,TGTGCCAGCAGTGAAGATGTCCCAAGGGCGGCTTTCTTT